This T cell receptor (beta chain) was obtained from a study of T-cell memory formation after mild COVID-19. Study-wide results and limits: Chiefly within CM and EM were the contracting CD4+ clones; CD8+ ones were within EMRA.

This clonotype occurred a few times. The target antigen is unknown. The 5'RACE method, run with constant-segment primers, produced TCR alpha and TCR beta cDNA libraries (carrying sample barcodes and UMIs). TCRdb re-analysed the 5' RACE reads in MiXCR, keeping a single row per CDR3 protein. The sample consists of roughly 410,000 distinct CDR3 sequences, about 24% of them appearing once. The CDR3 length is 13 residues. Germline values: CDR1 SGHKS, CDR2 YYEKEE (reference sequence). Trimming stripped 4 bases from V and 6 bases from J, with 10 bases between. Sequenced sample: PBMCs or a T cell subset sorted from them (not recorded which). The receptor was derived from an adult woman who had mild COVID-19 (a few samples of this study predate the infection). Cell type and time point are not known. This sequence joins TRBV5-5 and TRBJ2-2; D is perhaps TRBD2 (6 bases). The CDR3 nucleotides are TGTGCCAGCAGCGGCCCGGGAGCCGGGGAGCTGTTTTTT. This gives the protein CASSGPGAGELFF.